This T cell receptor (beta chain) was retrieved from a study of CD8+ T cells in alopecia areata. Study-level results: Greater clonality was observed in lesional scalp samples, especially alopecia totalis/universalis, versus normal scalp.

As the sequencing template, cDNA was produced by extracting RNA and reverse transcribing it. Here immunoSEQ multiplex PCR was the method, and the copy in TCRdb shows in-frame clones only, minus some. The table lists about 150,000 clones, around 62% of them singletons. Worth noting for this clone: What it recognizes is unknown.

Between the trimmed V and J ends, which lost 1 base and 0 bases, there was a span of 7 bases. Germline V gene lookup returns CDR1 SGHAT and CDR2 FQNNGV. CDR3 length equals 16 residues. The sample was CD8+ T cells sorted from blood. This clonotype was obtained from a human donor in good health. The chain uses TRBV11-2 and TRBJ2-6; D uncertain. Here the CDR3 reads CASSLVGPSGANVLTF. In DNA, the CDR3 is TGTGCCAGCAGCTTAGTGGGCCCCTCTGGGGCCAACGTCCTGACTTTC.